This paragraph reports one T cell receptor (beta chain). The antigen is unknown. This entry is derived from a study of cytomegalovirus exposure and HLA in healthy donors. Findings of the study overall: As confirmed in vitro, a few CMV-associated chains were specific for CMV antigens.

This CDR3 spans 13 amino acids. Between the trimmed V and J ends, which lost 5 bases and 8 bases, there was a span of 12 bases. Germline V gives CDR1 LNHDA, CDR2 SQIVND (reference sequence). The PCR ran on 60 Vbeta and 13 Jbeta primers. Profiling relied on immunoSEQ multiplex PCR, and the TCRdb table lists in-frame clones only, not all of them. This listing includes under 200,000 clones. The chain has TRBV19 and TRBJ1-4; no definite D call. Sequencing was carried out using PBMCs. The receptor was isolated from a man between 25 and 39 years old in good health and CMV-seronegative. CDR3 in DNA: TGTGCCAGTAGTCCAACCCACCGGGAAAAACTGTTTTTT. Protein: CASSPTHREKLFF. Filled out from reference TRBV19 and TRBJ1-4, the complete variable domain reads DGGITQSPKYLFRKEGQNVTLSCEQNLNHDAMYWYRQDPGQGLRLIYYSQIVNDFQKGDIAEGYSVSREKKESFPLTVTSAQKNPTAFYLCASSPTHREKLFFGSGTQLSVL.